These 28 T cell receptor beta chains originate from one sample sequenced in a study of CD8+ T cells in alopecia areata. In each case, RNA was isolated and then reverse transcribed into cDNA as the sequencing template. TCRdb's copy holds only in-frame clones and misses some; the assay was immunoSEQ multiplex PCR. The sample includes under 150,000 clones, about 50% seen only once; the top ten take roughly a tenth. Material: NKG2D-low CD8+ T cells sorted from blood. These receptors were taken from a human donor with alopecia areata.

This chain links TRBV30 with TRBJ2-7; D ambiguous. Germline V lookup: CDR1 GTSNPN, CDR2 SVGIG (reference sequence). The CDR3 is 16 residues long. V lost 0 bases and J lost 2, with 17 bases in between. CDR3 region: CAWSVPSSGTAYEQYF. The CDR3 DNA is TGTGCCTGGAGTGTACCCTCCTCGGGCACCGCCTACGAGCAGTACTTC.

This clone was counted between two and nine times. J is TRBJ2-1 and V is TRBV7-2, with 10 bases matching TRBD2. V shed 3 bases and J 4 bases; nucleotides not matched to a gene: 6. Germline CDR1 SGHTA, CDR2 FQGNSA. The CDR3 is 16 amino acids. The CDR3 loop is CASSLSGTSVYNEQFF. The CDR3 DNA is TGTGCCAGCAGCTTGTCCGGGACTAGCGTGTACAATGAGCAGTTCTTC.

The J gene is TRBJ1-2, the V gene TRBV9; D unclear. Germline CDR1 is SGDLS and CDR2 is YYNGEE. V dropped 2 bases and J dropped 4 bases, with 3 bases sitting between them. This CDR3 has 11 residues. CDR3 residues: CASSVGYGYTF. The CDR3, as DNA: TGTGCCAGCAGCGTTGGCTATGGCTACACCTTC.

The V and J genes are TRBV14 and TRBJ2-1; 9 bases line up with TRBD2. CDR3 size: 15 residues. Germline loops: CDR1 SGHDN, CDR2 FVKESK. Losses at the gene ends were 3 bases for V and 8 bases for J; bases not matched to a gene: 8. This chain's CDR3 is CASSQGREGHDEQFF. CDR3 DNA: TGTGCCAGCAGCCAGGGGCGGGAGGGTCACGATGAGCAGTTCTTC.

This clone was counted between two and nine times. This sequence joins TRBV6-6 and TRBJ2-5; a weak D match, TRBD2 (5 bases). Near its end, the DNA agrees better with TRBJ2-7, so the J call may be wrong. This CDR3 has 11 amino acids. Germline CDR1 MNHNY, CDR2 SVGAGI (reference sequence). CDR3: CASSGSYEQYF. CDR3 coding DNA: TGTGCCAGCAGTGGGAGTTACGAGCAGTACTTC.

The rearrangement uses TRBV28 and TRBJ2-1; D is unclear. The V gene lost 4 bases and the J gene lost 10 bases, with 20 bases spanning the gap. Germline V gene sequence: CDR1 MDHEN, CDR2 SYDVKM. The CDR3 loop spans 15 amino acids. The CDR3 nucleotides are TGTGCCAGCAGTTGGCCTCTCGAGGCCGCGCAGGAGCAGTTCTTC. It yields the protein CASSWPLEAAQEQFF.

The rearrangement links TRBV6-5 to TRBJ2-7; the D gene could be TRBD1 or TRBD2 (5 bases each). The V gene's germline CDR1 is MNHEY and CDR2 SVGAGI. Trimming pared 4 bases from V and 1 base from J, leaving 8 bases between. The CDR3 has 13 residues. CDR3 bases: TGTGCCAGCAGTTCGGGACCGTCCTACGAGCAGTACTTC. Residues: CASSSGPSYEQYF.

The chain uses TRBV2 and TRBJ2-3; D remains unclear. Between the trimmed V and J ends, which lost 8 bases and 2 bases, there was a span of 11 bases. Germline V gives CDR1 SNHLY, CDR2 FYNNEI. The CDR3 totals 13 residues. This chain's CDR3 is CASRASHTDTQYF. As DNA, the CDR3 is TGTGCCAGCCGGGCGTCACACACAGATACGCAGTATTTT.

The V and J genes are TRBV7-2 and TRBJ2-5; D is uncertain. The CDR3 totals 13 residues. Trimming stripped 5 bases from V and 5 bases from J, with 12 bases between. Germline CDR1 and CDR2: SGHTA and FQGNSA. CDR3 DNA: TGTGCCAGCAGCCCTCCCGCTTGGGAGACCCAGTACTTC. Protein sequence: CASSPPAWETQYF.

The count of this clone is one. The chain is built from TRBV29-1 and TRBJ2-7, with 10 bases that match TRBD1. Trimming removed 5 bases from V and 0 bases from J; junction bases left unmatched: 4. The CDR3 has 14 residues. Germline values: CDR1 SQVTM, CDR2 ANQGSEA. Here the CDR3 DNA reads TGCAGCGTTCGGGACAGGGGCGTCTCCTACGAGCAGTACTTC. Protein sequence: CSVRDRGVSYEQYF.

The chain uses TRBV9 and TRBJ2-5, with D perhaps TRBD1 (5 bases). CDR1 and CDR2 from the germline V gene are SGDLS and YYNGEE. V shed 3 bases and J shed 5 bases, with 14 bases lying between them. CDR3 length: 14 residues. The CDR3 coding sequence is TGTGCCAGCAGCGGCTGGGGCTTGGGGGAGACCCAGTACTTC. Translation: CASSGWGLGETQYF.

In its sample, this clone was seen a few times. CDR3 sequence: CASSGRDDTQYF. DNA of the CDR3: TGTGCCAGCAGTGGAAGGGATGATACGCAGTATTTT. V is TRBV28 and J is TRBJ2-3; D call uncertain. Germline CDR1 reads MDHEN; CDR2 reads SYDVKM. The ends were cut back, 5 bases at V and 6 bases at J, with 9 bases in the middle. There are 12 residues in the CDR3.

With respect to this clone: Relative to the germline gene, one junction end is altered; a read error may explain this. The V gene is TRBV29-1, the J gene TRBJ2-2; no reliable D call. The CDR3 extends over 13 amino acids. Germline CDR1 SQVTM, CDR2 ANQGSEA. The CDR3 protein is CSVAGAKTGELFF. The CDR3 DNA reads as TGCAGCGTTGCTGGAGCGAAAACCGGGGAGCTGTTTTTT.

J is TRBJ2-1 and V is TRBV29-1; 11 bases fit TRBD2. CDR1 and CDR2 (germline): SQVTM, ANQGSEA. CDR3 length equals 14 residues. J gave up 3 bases and V 6 bases, and 4 bases lay outside the gene matches. The CDR3 here is CSVLAGDFYNEQFF. The CDR3 DNA is TGCAGCGTACTAGCGGGGGACTTCTACAATGAGCAGTTCTTC.

V is TRBV5-1 and J is TRBJ2-7; D ambiguous. The germline CDR1 and CDR2 sequences are SGHRS and YFSETQ. Trimming left V 0 bases short and J 5 bases short, with 12 bases between. This CDR3 contains 14 residues. The CDR3 region is CASSLDAAGNEQYF. The CDR3 bases are TGCGCCAGCAGCTTGGACGCCGCCGGCAACGAGCAGTACTTC.

The gene calls are TRBV6-6 and TRBJ2-3, with 10 bases aligning to TRBD2. CDR3 size: 14 residues. Germline V lookup: CDR1 MNHNY, CDR2 SVGAGI (reference sequence). J was trimmed by 6 bases and V by 6 bases; bases with no gene match: 6. Written as DNA, the CDR3 is TGTGCCAGCAGATCTAGCGGGGGAATGGATACGCAGTATTTT. Translating it yields CASRSSGGMDTQYF.

This clone has a handful of counts. The DNA for the CDR3 is TGCAGCGTTGAGATGGCTCCTCAAGAGACCCAGTACTTC. Protein: CSVEMAPQETQYF. The chain uses TRBV29-1 and TRBJ2-5; D is unresolved. The CDR3 covers 13 residues. V gave up 3 bases and J gave up 2 bases, with 10 bases separating them. Germline V CDR1 and CDR2: SQVTM, ANQGSEA.

This clone occurred a few times. The V and J genes are TRBV28 and TRBJ2-5; possible D gene TRBD1, 5 bases. There are 15 residues in the CDR3. CDR1 MDHEN and CDR2 SYDVKM come from the germline V gene. V lost 1 base and J 3 bases, leaving 12 bases between the germline ends. DNA for the CDR3: TGTGCCAGCAGTTTATCTCTAGTAGGGGAAGAGACCCAGTACTTC. Amino acid sequence: CASSLSLVGEETQYF.

J is TRBJ2-3 and V is TRBV5-1; no firm D call. This CDR3 is 10 amino acids long. Per germline, CDR1 SGHRS and CDR2 YFSETQ. Trimming left V 4 bases short and J 5 bases short, with 2 bases between. The CDR3 DNA is TGCGCCAGCAGCGGAGATACGCAGTATTTT. Translating gives CASSGDTQYF.

This clone has more than one count but fewer than ten. The rearrangement links TRBV27 to TRBJ2-5; D remains ambiguous. CDR1 and CDR2 (germline): MNHEY, SMNVEV (reference sequence). The V end was cut by 5 bases, the J end by 5 bases, with 9 bases between. The CDR3 extends over 12 amino acids. The CDR3 loop is CASSGLGETQYF. DNA of the CDR3: TGTGCCAGCAGTGGTCTAGGTGAGACCCAGTACTTC.

This clone was observed a few times. The rearrangement uses TRBV28 and TRBJ2-7; TRBD1 matches 9 bases. Germline CDR1 MDHEN, CDR2 SYDVKM. CDR3 length: 16 residues. J lost 5 bases, V lost 6 bases, and 14 bases had no gene match. The DNA for the CDR3 is TGTGCCAGCAGCCAAAGGGGGGACAGGGTATTCGACGAGCAGTACTTC. Its protein product is CASSQRGDRVFDEQYF.

This chain uses TRBV29-1 with TRBJ2-7, with D tentatively TRBD2 (5 bases). This CDR3 comprises 13 residues. Trimming removed 5 bases from V and 2 bases from J, with 13 bases in between. Germline V CDR1 and CDR2: SQVTM, ANQGSEA. The CDR3 DNA reads TGCAGCGTTAACGGAGGCGGTACCTACGAGCAGTACTTC. The encoded protein is CSVNGGGTYEQYF.

This clone was seen a few times. V gene TRBV29-1 combines with J gene TRBJ2-1, with 10 bases fitting TRBD2. CDR1 and CDR2 (germline): SQVTM, ANQGSEA. Unmatched junction bases numbered 4, after V lost 5 bases and J lost 3 bases. The CDR3 sequence is 14 residues long. For the CDR3, the DNA is TGCAGCGTTCCCGGACTAGCGGTCTACAATGAGCAGTTCTTC. Encoded protein: CSVPGLAVYNEQFF.

The rearrangement uses TRBV23-1 and TRBJ1-1; tentative D call: TRBD1 (5 bases). TRBV23-1 is filed as an ORF, its function uncertain. Trimming shortened V by 8 bases and J by 1 base, and 14 bases separated the two germline ends. This CDR3 is built from 14 residues. In DNA form, the CDR3 reads TGCGCCAGCGGCCAGGGTGGAGGGAACACTGAAGCTTTCTTT. Amino acids: CASGQGGGNTEAFF.

This clone was recorded once. The rearrangement uses TRBV30 and TRBJ2-2; TRBD1 matches at 9 bases. The CDR3 consists of 15 residues. V lost 2 bases to trimming and J lost 3 bases; unmatched junction nucleotides: 4. Germline CDR1 and CDR2: GTSNPN and SVGIG (reference sequence). The CDR3 reads CAWSIGTGYTGELFF. The CDR3 DNA sequence: TGTGCCTGGAGTATCGGGACAGGGTACACCGGGGAGCTGTTTTTT.

V and J are TRBV29-1 and TRBJ2-7; weak D call: TRBD1 (6 bases). The CDR3 length is 12 residues. Germline V gene sequence: CDR1 SQVTM, CDR2 ANQGSEA. V dropped 7 bases and J dropped 2 bases, with 12 bases sitting between them. CDR3 amino acids: CSGTGTTYEQYF. CDR3 sequence (DNA): TGCAGCGGGACCGGGACAACCTACGAGCAGTACTTC.

The J gene is TRBJ1-1, the V gene TRBV4-1; tentative D call: TRBD1 (6 bases). This CDR3 contains 14 residues. The germline V gene has CDR1 MGHRA and CDR2 YSYEKL. V lost 1 base, J lost 5 bases, and 11 bases lay in between. The CDR3 bases are TGCGCCAGCAGCCAAGCATTGGGGGCTACTGAAGCTTTCTTT. It codes for CASSQALGATEAFF.

This clone was counted only a few times. The V call is TRBV29-1, the J call TRBJ2-5; 8 nucleotides align to TRBD2. J lost 5 bases, V lost 7 bases, and 0 bases had no gene match. The CDR3 length is 10 residues. Germline-derived CDR1 and CDR2 are SQVTM and ANQGSEA. CDR3 DNA: TGCAGCGCTAGCGGGGAGACCCAGTACTTC. It codes for CSASGETQYF.